The 20 T cell receptor beta chains below were found in one sample sequenced in a study of chemoradiotherapy in HPV16-positive cancers (dated by TCRdb to 2021 to 2024). The library relied on the immunoSEQ multiplex PCR assay. Here the immuneACCESS table is served through TCRdb, limited to in-frame sequences with V and J called. Missing clones are a known gap in these copies; in checked studies unresolved V genes cover under half, and the rest lacks a known reason. The sample records approximately 12,000 clones, 76% of which are singletons. The top ten clones comprise 2.2% of the sample. Sampling was done from a patient who underwent chemoradiotherapy. All receptors come from a human donor with HPV-associated anogenital cancer.

V gene TRBV6-6 combines with J gene TRBJ1-3; D uncertain. Germline CDR1 MNHNY, CDR2 SVGAGI (reference sequence). The CDR3 extends over 12 amino acids. With 8 bases removed from V and 4 bases from J, the gap between germline ends came to 9 bases. CDR3 in DNA: TGTGCCAGCCAAGGGTTGGGAAACACCATATATTTT. Its protein product is CASQGLGNTIYF.

The chain is built from TRBV9 and TRBJ2-1; 7 nucleotides align to TRBD1. Unmatched junction bases numbered 2, after V lost 0 bases and J lost 5 bases. Germline V CDR1 and CDR2: SGDLS, YYNGEE. The CDR3 totals 14 residues. The CDR3 spells CASSVGTGNNEQFF. The CDR3 region has the DNA TGTGCCAGCAGCGTAGGGACAGGTAACAATGAGCAGTTCTTC.

The J gene is TRBJ1-2, the V gene TRBV19; D gene uncertain. Between the trimmed V and J ends, which lost 3 bases and 8 bases, there was a span of 19 bases. Per the germline V gene, CDR1 is LNHDA and CDR2 is SQIVND (reference sequence). The CDR3 consists of 15 residues. CDR3 nucleotide sequence: TGTGCCAGTAGTATGGGAGTCAGTTCGGCGGACGGCTACACCTTC. Protein: CASSMGVSSADGYTF.

CDR3 sequence: CASTRGTANQPQHF. CDR3 bases: TGTGCCAGTACCCGAGGGACAGCCAATCAGCCCCAGCATTTT. The gene calls are TRBV19 and TRBJ1-5, with 7 bases identical to TRBD1. Trimming took 7 bases from V and 3 from J; bases not matched to a gene: 6. Germline loops: CDR1 LNHDA, CDR2 SQIVND (reference sequence). The CDR3 length is 14 residues. Filled out from reference TRBV19 and TRBJ1-5, the complete variable domain reads DGGITQSPKYLFRKEGQNVTLSCEQNLNHDAMYWYRQDPGQGLRLIYYSQIVNDFQKGDIAEGYSVSREKKESFPLTVTSAQKNPTAFYLCASTRGTANQPQHFGDGTRLSIL.

This clone showed up just once. The chain uses TRBV5-6 and TRBJ1-5; TRBD1 might be the D (6 bases). The germline CDR1 and CDR2 sequences are SGHDT and YYEEEE. Trimming stripped 0 bases from V and 7 bases from J, with 14 bases between. The CDR3 is 15 amino acids. DNA for the CDR3: TGTGCCAGCAGCTTGGGGCCGACAGGACAACAGCCCCAGCATTTT. This translates into CASSLGPTGQQPQHF.

CDR3 coding DNA: TGTGCCAGCAGTGAAGCAGGGGGGACCAGCCTACAGCCCCAGCATTTT. Its protein product is CASSEAGGTSLQPQHF. This sequence joins TRBV6-1 and TRBJ1-5; weak D call: TRBD1 (6 bases). The CDR3 extends over 16 amino acids. Germline V gene data show CDR1 as MNHNS and CDR2 as SASEGT. The V gene lost 0 bases and the J gene lost 7 bases, with 16 bases spanning the gap.

The rearrangement joins TRBV2 to TRBJ2-7; 9 nucleotides align to TRBD1. V was clipped by 9 bases and J by 4 bases; unmatched bases: 7. The length of the CDR3 is 13 residues. The V gene's germline CDR1 is SNHLY and CDR2 FYNNEI. CDR3 nucleotide sequence: TGTGCCAGTTCCCGGGACAGGGTTTACGAGCAGTACTTC. It is translated as CASSRDRVYEQYF.

This rearrangement joins TRBV4-1 to TRBJ1-6, with D possibly TRBD1 on 5 matching bases. CDR1 and CDR2 (germline): MGHRA, YSYEKL. The CDR3 length is 15 residues. V dropped 5 bases and J dropped 5 bases, with 13 bases sitting between them. CDR3 in DNA: TGCGCCAGCAGCGCTCTAGGGACTAATAATTCACCCCTCCACTTT. It encodes CASSALGTNNSPLHF.

This clone was detected only once. The chain's CDR3 is CASRGQGAGGANVLTF. The DNA for the CDR3 is TGCGCCAGCAGGGGACAGGGGGCGGGTGGGGCCAACGTCCTGACTTTC. The rearrangement joins TRBV5-1 to TRBJ2-6; TRBD1 matches at 12 bases. V gave up 5 bases and J gave up 3 bases; unmatched junction bases: 3. CDR1 SGHRS and CDR2 YFSETQ come from the germline V gene. The CDR3 consists of 16 residues.

The chain links TRBV4-1 to TRBJ1-1, with 9 bases matching TRBD1. There are 13 residues in the CDR3. From germline, CDR1 is MGHRA and CDR2 YSYEKL. V lost 3 bases to trimming and J lost 6 bases; unmatched junction nucleotides: 2. The CDR3 spells CASSQTGGAEAFF. CDR3 DNA: TGCGCCAGCAGCCAGACAGGGGGAGCTGAAGCTTTCTTT.

CDR3 amino acids: CASSQGNTGELFF. Written as DNA, the CDR3 is TGTGCCAGCAGTCAAGGGAACACCGGGGAGCTGTTTTTT. The chain has TRBV27 and TRBJ2-2, with no clear D. The CDR3 sequence is 13 residues long. CDR1 and CDR2 from the germline V gene are MNHEY and SMNVEV (reference sequence). Trimming stripped 5 bases from V and 1 base from J, with 5 bases between.

J is TRBJ1-4 and V is TRBV7-3, with D unclear. The CDR3 consists of 11 residues. Germline V gives CDR1 SGHTA, CDR2 FQGTGA. Trimming took off 6 bases at V and 5 bases at J, with 4 bases between the two ends. This CDR3 reads CASSENEKLFF. In DNA form, the CDR3 reads TGTGCCAGCAGTGAGAATGAAAAACTGTTTTTT.

This chain connects TRBV5-1 to TRBJ2-1; the D is unclear. The CDR3 loop spans 13 amino acids. V was clipped by 4 bases and J by 5 bases, with 10 bases between them. Germline CDR1 and CDR2: SGHRS and YFSETQ. The CDR3 nucleotides are TGCGCCAGCAGCCAAGACCCCGACAATGAGCAGTTCTTC. It translates to CASSQDPDNEQFF.

The chain uses TRBV6-5 and TRBJ2-7; D might be TRBD2 (5 bases). This CDR3 contains 12 residues. Germline CDR1 and CDR2: MNHEY and SVGAGI. V was pared by 5 bases and J by 3 bases, with 8 bases between. The CDR3 is CASSPDFYEQYF. CDR3 in DNA: TGTGCCAGCAGTCCGGACTTCTACGAGCAGTACTTC.

The J gene is TRBJ2-2, the V gene TRBV27; D remains unclear. Germline assignment: CDR1 MNHEY and CDR2 SMNVEV (reference sequence). The CDR3 runs 17 residues. Between the trimmed V and J ends, which lost 10 bases and 2 bases, there was a span of 23 bases. The CDR3 loop reads CATTARDTILNTGELFF. DNA for the CDR3: TGTGCCACCACCGCTCGCGATACTATTCTTAACACCGGGGAGCTGTTTTTT.

As DNA, the CDR3 is TGCGCCAGCAGACAAAGCCGACGAGGACAGGGGTTCACAGATACGCAGTATTTT. This sequence encodes CASRQSRRGQGFTDTQYF. This sequence joins TRBV4-1 and TRBJ2-3; 9 nucleotides line up with TRBD1. From germline, CDR1 is MGHRA and CDR2 YSYEKL. The ends lost 6 bases at V and 2 bases at J; junction bases unmatched: 15. The CDR3 length is 18 residues.

The CDR3 nucleotides are TGTGCCAGCAGCTCTTTACGGGGGACAGATTATAGCAATCAGCCCCAGCATTTT. Its translation: CASSSLRGTDYSNQPQHF. The rearrangement joins TRBV7-8 to TRBJ1-5, with 7 bases aligning to TRBD1. CDR1 and CDR2 from the germline V gene are SGHVS and FQNEAQ. The CDR3 contains 18 residues. The junction had 12 bases not matched to a gene; V was cut back by 4 bases and J by 0 bases.

Only one count was recorded for this clone. CDR3 in amino acids: CASSLVPRQGSDTQYF. The CDR3 coding sequence is TGCGCCAGCAGCTTGGTACCCCGACAGGGGTCAGATACGCAGTATTTT. V and J are TRBV5-1 and TRBJ2-3; 8 bases match TRBD1. Germline V gene lookup returns CDR1 SGHRS and CDR2 YFSETQ. Trimming at V came to 0 bases and at J to 4 bases, leaving 7 bases not matched to a gene. This CDR3 comprises 16 residues.

This clone showed up just a few times. CDR3 in DNA: TGCGCCAGCAGCCACTGGTTAAGGGCCAAGGGAGAGACCCAGTACTTC. It codes for CASSHWLRAKGETQYF. The chain carries TRBV4-1 and TRBJ2-5; no definite D call. V lost 3 bases and J 4 bases, leaving 18 bases between the germline ends. Germline CDR1 MGHRA, CDR2 YSYEKL. The CDR3 runs 16 residues.

This clone occurred a few times. The V gene is TRBV18, the J gene TRBJ1-5, with 8 bases lining up with TRBD1. Per the germline V gene, CDR1 is KGHSH and CDR2 is LQKENI. This CDR3 comprises 13 residues. Trimming at V came to 8 bases and at J to 3 bases, leaving 3 bases not matched to a gene. The CDR3: CASQGQANQPQHF. CDR3 DNA sequence: TGTGCCAGCCAGGGACAGGCCAATCAGCCCCAGCATTTT.